This T cell receptor beta chain was identified during a study of blood T cell repertoires in COVID-19. Method: immunoSEQ multiplex PCR; TCRdb's copy keeps in-frame clones and lacks some. In the table there are about 210,000 clones, about 90% of which are singletons. The V and J ends lost 4 bases and 7 bases, in that order; junction bases with no gene match: 5. Per the germline V gene, CDR1 is LGHDT and CDR2 is YNNKEL (reference sequence). The CDR3 has 13 amino acids. This clonotype was sampled from a young man with acute or convalescent COVID-19. The sequencing input was peripheral blood. The chain carries TRBV3-1 (or the pseudogene TRBV3-2) and TRBJ2-5, with 8 bases aligning to TRBD1. The chain's CDR3 is CASSPRGHGTQYF. In DNA form, the CDR3 reads TGTGCCAGCAGCCCCAGGGGGCACGGGACCCAGTACTTC.